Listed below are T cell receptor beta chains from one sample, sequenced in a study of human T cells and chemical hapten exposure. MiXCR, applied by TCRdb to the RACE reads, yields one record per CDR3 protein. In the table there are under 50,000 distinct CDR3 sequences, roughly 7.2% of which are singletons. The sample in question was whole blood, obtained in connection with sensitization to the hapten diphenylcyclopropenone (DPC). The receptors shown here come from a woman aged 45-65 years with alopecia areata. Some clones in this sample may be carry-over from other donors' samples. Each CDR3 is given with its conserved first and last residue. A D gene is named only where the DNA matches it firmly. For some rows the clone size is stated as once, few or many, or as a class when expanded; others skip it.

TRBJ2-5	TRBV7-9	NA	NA	TGTGCCAGCAGCTCCCTAGCGATTGAGACCCAGTACTTC	CASSSLAIETQYF
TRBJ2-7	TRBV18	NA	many	TGTGCCAGCTCACTAAAAGCCGATTCCCCCTACGAGCAGTACTTC	CASSLKADSPYEQYF
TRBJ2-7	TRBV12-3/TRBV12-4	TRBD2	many	TGTGCCAGCAGACCACCAGGACTAGCGGCCACCTACGAGCAGTACTTC	CASRPPGLAATYEQYF
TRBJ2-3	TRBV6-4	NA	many	TGTGCCAGCAGTGATAACGCCAGGGTCACAGATACGCAGTATTTT	CASSDNARVTDTQYF
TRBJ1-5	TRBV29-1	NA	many	TGCAGCGCCGGGACAAGAACACAGCCCCAGCATTTT	CSAGTRTQPQHF
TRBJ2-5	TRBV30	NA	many	TGTGCCTGGAGTATGGGAGAGACCCAGTACTTC	CAWSMGETQYF
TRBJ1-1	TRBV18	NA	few	TGTGCCAGCTCACCTATTCCCTGGGGGAACACTGAAGCTTTCTTT	CASSPIPWGNTEAFF
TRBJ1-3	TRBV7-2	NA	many	TGTGCCAGCAGCCTAGGGACTTTCAGCTCTGGAAACACCATATATTTT	CASSLGTFSSGNTIYF
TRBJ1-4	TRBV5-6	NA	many	TGTGCCAGCAGCTCTCCGGGCCTCGGACGGGAAAAACTGTTTTTT	CASSSPGLGREKLFF
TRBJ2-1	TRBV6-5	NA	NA	TGTGCCAGCAACGCCGACAGGAACCCCTACAATGAGCAGTTCTTC	CASNADRNPYNEQFF
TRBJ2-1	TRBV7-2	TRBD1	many	TGTGCCAGCAGCTTCCGACAGGGGAATGAGCAGTTCTTC	CASSFRQGNEQFF
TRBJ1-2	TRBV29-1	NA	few	TGCAGCGTCTCCCGGACTAACTATGGCTACACCTTC	CSVSRTNYGYTF
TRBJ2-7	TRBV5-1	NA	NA	TGCGCCAGCAGCTTTAGCGGAAGCTCCTACGAGCAGTACTTC	CASSFSGSSYEQYF
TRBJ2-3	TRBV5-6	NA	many	TGTGCCAGCAGCTTGTCAGGGCCGTCAGATACGCAGTATTTT	CASSLSGPSDTQYF
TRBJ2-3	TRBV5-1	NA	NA	TGCGCCAGCAGCTTACAGCCAGATACGCAGTATTTT	CASSLQPDTQYF
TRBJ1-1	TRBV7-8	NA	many	TGTGCCAGCAGCTTGGGACCAAGTCGGACCACTGAAGCTTTCTTT	CASSLGPSRTTEAFF
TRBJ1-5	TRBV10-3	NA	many	TGTGCCATCAGTGGGCAGGTCAGCCAGCCCCAGCATTTT	CAISGQVSQPQHF
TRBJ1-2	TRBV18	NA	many	TGTGCCAGCTCACTCCAAGGGACGGGGATCTATGGCTACACCTTC	CASSLQGTGIYGYTF
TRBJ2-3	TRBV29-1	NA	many	TGCAGCGCCGCTGAAAGCGTCGCAGATACGCAGTATTTT	CSAAESVADTQYF
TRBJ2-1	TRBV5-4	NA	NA	TGTGCCAGCAGCGAGGGCCCAAAGATGGATGAGCAGTTCTTC	CASSEGPKMDEQFF
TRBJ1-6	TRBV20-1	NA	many	TGCAGTGCTAGCGGCAGGGCTGATTCACCCCTCCACTTT	CSASGRADSPLHF